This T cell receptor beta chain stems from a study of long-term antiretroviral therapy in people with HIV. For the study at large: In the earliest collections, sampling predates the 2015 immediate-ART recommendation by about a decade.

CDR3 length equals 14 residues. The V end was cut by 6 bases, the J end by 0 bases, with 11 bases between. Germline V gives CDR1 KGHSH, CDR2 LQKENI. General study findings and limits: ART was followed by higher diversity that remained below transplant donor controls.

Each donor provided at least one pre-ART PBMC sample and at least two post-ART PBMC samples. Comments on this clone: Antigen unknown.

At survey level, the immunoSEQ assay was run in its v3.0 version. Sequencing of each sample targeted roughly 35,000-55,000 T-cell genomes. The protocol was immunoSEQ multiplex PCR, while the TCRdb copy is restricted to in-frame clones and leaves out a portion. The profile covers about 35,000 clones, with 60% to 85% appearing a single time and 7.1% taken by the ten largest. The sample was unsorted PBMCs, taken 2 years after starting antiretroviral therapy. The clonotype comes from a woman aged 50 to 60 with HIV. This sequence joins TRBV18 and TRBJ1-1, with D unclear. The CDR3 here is CASSRDPLNTEAFF. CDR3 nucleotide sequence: TGTGCCAGCTCCCGCGACCCTCTGAACACTGAAGCTTTCTTT. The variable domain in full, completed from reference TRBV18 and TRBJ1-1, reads NAGVMQNPRHLVRRRGQEARLRCSPMKGHSHVYWYRQLPEEGLKFMVYLQKENIIDESGMPKERFSAEFPKEGPSILRIQQVVRGDSAAYFCASSRDPLNTEAFFGQGTRLTVV.